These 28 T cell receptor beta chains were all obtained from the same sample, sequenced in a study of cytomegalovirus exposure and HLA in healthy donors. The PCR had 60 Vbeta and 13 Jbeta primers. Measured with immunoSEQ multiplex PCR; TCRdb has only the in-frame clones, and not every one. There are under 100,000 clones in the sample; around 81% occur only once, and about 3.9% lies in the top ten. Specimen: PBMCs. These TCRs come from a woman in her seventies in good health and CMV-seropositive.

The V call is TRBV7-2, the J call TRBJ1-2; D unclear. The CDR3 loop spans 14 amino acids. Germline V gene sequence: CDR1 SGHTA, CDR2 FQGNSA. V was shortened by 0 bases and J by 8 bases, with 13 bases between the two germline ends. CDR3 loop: CASSLASTAGGYTF. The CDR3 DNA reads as TGTGCCAGCAGCTTAGCATCAACCGCGGGGGGCTACACCTTC.

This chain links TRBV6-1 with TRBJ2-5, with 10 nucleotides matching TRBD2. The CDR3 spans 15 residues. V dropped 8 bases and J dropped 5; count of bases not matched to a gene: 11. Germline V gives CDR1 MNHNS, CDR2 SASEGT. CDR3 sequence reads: CASSLSGRAGETQYF. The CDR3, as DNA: TGTGCCAGCTCTTTAAGCGGGAGGGCCGGGGAGACCCAGTACTTC.

Here the CDR3 DNA reads TGTGCCAGCAGTACAACCGGGACAGCCTACGAGCAGTACTTC. Protein product: CASSTTGTAYEQYF. J is TRBJ2-7 and V is TRBV6-6; 7 positions agree with TRBD1. Germline-derived CDR1 and CDR2 are MNHNY and SVGAGI (reference sequence). V gave up 5 bases and J gave up 2 bases; unmatched junction bases: 6. CDR3 size: 14 residues.

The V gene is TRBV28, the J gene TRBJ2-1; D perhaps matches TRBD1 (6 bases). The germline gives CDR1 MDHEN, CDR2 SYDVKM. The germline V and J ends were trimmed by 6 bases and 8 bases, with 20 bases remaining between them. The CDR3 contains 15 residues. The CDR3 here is CASRTTGTRAHEQFF. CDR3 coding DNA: TGTGCCAGCAGGACGACCGGGACAAGGGCTCATGAGCAGTTCTTC.

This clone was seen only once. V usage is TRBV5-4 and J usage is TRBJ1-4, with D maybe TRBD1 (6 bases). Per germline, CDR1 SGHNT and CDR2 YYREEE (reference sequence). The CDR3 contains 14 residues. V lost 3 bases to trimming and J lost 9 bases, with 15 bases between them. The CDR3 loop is CASSSALQGKKLFF. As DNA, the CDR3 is TGTGCCAGCAGCTCAGCACTACAGGGAAAAAAACTGTTTTTT.

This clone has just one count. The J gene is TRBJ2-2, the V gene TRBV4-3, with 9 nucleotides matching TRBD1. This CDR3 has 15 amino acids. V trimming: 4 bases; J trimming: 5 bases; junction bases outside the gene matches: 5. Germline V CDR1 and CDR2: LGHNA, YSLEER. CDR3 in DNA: TGCGCCAGCAGCCGGGACAGGGCAAAAACCGGGGAGCTGTTTTTT. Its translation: CASSRDRAKTGELFF.

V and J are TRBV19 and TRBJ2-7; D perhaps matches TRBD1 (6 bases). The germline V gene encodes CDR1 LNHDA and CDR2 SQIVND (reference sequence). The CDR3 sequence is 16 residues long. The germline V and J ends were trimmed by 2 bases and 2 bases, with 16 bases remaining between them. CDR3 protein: CASSITGQRTTYEQYF. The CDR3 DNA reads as TGTGCCAGTAGTATAACTGGACAGCGAACAACCTACGAGCAGTACTTC.

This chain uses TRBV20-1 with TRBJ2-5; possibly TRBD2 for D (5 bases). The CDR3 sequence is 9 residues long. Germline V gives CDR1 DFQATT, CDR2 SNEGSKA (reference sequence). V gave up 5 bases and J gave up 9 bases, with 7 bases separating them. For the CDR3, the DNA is TGCAGTGCTTCAGCGGCCCAGTACTTC. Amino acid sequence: CSASAAQYF.

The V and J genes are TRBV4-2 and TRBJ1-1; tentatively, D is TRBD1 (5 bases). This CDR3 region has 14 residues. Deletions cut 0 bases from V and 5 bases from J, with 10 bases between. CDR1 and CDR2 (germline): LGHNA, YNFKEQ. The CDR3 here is CASSQDLQGTEAFF. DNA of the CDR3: TGTGCCAGCAGCCAAGATCTCCAGGGTACTGAAGCTTTCTTT.

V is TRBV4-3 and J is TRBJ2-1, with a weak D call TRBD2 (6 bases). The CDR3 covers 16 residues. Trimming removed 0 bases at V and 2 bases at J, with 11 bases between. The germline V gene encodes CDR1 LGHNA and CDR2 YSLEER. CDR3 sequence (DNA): TGCGCCAGCAGCCAAGAAGCGGGCCGACCCTACAATGAGCAGTTCTTC. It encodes CASSQEAGRPYNEQFF.

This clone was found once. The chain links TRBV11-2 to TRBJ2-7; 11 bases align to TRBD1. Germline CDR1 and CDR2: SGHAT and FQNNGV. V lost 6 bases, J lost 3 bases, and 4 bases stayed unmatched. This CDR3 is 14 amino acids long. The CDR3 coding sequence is TGTGCCAGCAGGAAGGGACAGGGGGTCTACGAGCAGTACTTC. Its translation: CASRKGQGVYEQYF.

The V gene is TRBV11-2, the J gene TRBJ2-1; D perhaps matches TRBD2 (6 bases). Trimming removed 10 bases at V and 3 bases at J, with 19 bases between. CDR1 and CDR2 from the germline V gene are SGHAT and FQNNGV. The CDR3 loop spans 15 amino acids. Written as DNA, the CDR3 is TGTGCCACCGGTACGCCTCTAGCGCACTACAATGAGCAGTTCTTC. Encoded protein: CATGTPLAHYNEQFF.

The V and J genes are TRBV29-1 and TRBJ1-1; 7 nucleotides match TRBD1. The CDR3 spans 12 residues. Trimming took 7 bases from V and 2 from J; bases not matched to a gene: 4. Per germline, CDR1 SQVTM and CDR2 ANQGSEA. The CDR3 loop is CSARDSNTEAFF. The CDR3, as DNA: TGCAGCGCCCGGGACAGCAACACTGAAGCTTTCTTT. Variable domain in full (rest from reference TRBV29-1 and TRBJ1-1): SAVISQKPSRDICQRGTSLTIQCQVDSQVTMMFWYRQQPGQSLTLIATANQGSEATYESGFVIDKFPISRPNLTFSTLTVSNMSPEDSSIYLCSARDSNTEAFFGQGTRLTVV.

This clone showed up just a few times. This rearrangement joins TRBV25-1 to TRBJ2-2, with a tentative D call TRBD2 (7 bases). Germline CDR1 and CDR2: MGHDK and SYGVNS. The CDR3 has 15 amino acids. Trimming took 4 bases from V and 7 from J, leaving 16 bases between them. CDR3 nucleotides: TGTGCCAGCAGTGCCCTCGAGGGGGGGAACGGGGAGCTGTTTTTT. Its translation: CASSALEGGNGELFF.

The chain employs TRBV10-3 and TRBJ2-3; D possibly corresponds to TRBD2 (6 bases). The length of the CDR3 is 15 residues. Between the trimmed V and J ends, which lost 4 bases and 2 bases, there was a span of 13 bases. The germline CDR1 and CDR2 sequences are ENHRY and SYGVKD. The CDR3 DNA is TGTGCCATCAGTGTAAATAGCGGCTACACAGATACGCAGTATTTT. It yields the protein CAISVNSGYTDTQYF.

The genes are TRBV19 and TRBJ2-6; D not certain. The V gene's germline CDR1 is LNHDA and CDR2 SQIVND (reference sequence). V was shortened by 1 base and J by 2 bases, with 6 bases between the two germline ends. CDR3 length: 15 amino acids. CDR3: CASSIAGTGANVLTF. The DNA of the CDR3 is TGTGCCAGTAGTATAGCAGGCACTGGGGCCAACGTCCTGACTTTC.

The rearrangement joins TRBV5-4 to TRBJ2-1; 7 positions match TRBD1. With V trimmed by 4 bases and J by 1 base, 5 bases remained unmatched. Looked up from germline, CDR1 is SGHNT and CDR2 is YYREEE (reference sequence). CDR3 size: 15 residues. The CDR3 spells CASSDKTGSYNEQFF. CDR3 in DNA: TGTGCCAGCAGCGATAAGACAGGGTCCTACAATGAGCAGTTCTTC.

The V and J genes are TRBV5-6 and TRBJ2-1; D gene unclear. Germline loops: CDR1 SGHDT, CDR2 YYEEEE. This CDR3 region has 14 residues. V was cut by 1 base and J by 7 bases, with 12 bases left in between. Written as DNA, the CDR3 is TGTGCCAGCAGCTTGTTCCTAGTTGGGAATGAGCAGTTCTTC. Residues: CASSLFLVGNEQFF.

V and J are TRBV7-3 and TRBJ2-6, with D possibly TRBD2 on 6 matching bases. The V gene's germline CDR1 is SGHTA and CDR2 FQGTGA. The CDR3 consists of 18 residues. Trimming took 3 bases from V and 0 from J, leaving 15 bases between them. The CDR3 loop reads CASSLVGGLISGANVLTF. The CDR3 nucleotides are TGTGCCAGCAGCTTGGTCGGGGGACTGATCTCTGGGGCCAACGTCCTGACTTTC. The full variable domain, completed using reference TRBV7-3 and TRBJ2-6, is GAGVSQTPSNKVTEKGKYVELRCDPISGHTALYWYRQSLGQGPEFLIYFQGTGAADDSGLPNDRFFAVRPEGSVSTLKIQRTERGDSAVYLCASSLVGGLISGANVLTFGAGSRLTVL.

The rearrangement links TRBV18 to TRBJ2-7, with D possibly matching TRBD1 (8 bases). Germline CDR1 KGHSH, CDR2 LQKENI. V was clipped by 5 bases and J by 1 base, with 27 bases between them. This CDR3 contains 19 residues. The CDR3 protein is CASSTGTGRLAVGSYEQYF. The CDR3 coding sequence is TGTGCCAGCTCAACAGGGACAGGTCGACTAGCAGTGGGGTCCTACGAGCAGTACTTC.

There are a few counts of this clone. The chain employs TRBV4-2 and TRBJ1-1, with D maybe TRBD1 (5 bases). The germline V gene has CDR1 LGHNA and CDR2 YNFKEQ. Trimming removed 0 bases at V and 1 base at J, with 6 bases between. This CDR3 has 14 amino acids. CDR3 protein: CASSQDRENTEAFF. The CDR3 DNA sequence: TGTGCCAGCAGCCAAGACAGGGAGAACACTGAAGCTTTCTTT.

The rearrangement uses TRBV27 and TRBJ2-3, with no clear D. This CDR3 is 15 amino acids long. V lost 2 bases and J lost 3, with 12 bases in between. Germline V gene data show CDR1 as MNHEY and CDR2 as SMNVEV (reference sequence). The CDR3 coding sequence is TGTGCCAGCAGTTTACCGTTGGTCCGGACAGATACGCAGTATTTT. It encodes CASSLPLVRTDTQYF.

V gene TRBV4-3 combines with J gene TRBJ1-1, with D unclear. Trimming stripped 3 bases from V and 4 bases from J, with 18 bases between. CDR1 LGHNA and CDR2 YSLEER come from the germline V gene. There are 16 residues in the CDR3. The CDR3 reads CASSHPGWSPPTEAFF. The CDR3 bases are TGCGCCAGCAGCCACCCCGGGTGGAGTCCGCCCACTGAAGCTTTCTTT.

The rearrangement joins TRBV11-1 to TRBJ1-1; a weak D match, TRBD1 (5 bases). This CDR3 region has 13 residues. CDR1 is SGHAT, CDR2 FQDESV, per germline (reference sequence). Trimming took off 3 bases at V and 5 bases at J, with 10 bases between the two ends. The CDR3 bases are TGTGCCAGCAGCTTCGTAGGGGTAACTGAAGCTTTCTTT. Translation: CASSFVGVTEAFF.

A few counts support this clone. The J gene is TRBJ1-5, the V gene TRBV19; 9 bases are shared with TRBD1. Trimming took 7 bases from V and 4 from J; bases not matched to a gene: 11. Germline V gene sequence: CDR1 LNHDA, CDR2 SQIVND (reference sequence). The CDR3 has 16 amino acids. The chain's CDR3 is CASTGQGYIGNQPQHF. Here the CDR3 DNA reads TGTGCCAGTACTGGACAGGGGTATATTGGGAATCAGCCCCAGCATTTT.

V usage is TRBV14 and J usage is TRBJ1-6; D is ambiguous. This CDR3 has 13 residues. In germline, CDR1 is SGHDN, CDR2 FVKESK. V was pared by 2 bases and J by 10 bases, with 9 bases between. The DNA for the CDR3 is TGTGCCAGCAGCCAACAGGTCGGATCACCCCTCCACTTT. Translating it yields CASSQQVGSPLHF.

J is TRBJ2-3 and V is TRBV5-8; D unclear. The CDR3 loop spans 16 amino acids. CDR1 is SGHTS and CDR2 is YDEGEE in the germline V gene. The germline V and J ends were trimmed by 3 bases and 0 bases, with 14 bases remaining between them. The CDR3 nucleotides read TGTGCCAGCAGCTCTCGCGACTCCAGAAGCACAGATACGCAGTATTTT. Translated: CASSSRDSRSTDTQYF.

The DNA of the CDR3 is TGCGCCAGCAGCTTAAACAGGGGTCGCACCGGGGAGCTGTTTTTT. It translates to CASSLNRGRTGELFF. The V and J genes are TRBV5-1 and TRBJ2-2; TRBD1 matches 7 bases. The CDR3 has 15 amino acids. The V and J ends lost 2 bases and 4 bases, in that order; junction bases with no gene match: 5. The germline CDR1 and CDR2 sequences are SGHRS and YFSETQ.